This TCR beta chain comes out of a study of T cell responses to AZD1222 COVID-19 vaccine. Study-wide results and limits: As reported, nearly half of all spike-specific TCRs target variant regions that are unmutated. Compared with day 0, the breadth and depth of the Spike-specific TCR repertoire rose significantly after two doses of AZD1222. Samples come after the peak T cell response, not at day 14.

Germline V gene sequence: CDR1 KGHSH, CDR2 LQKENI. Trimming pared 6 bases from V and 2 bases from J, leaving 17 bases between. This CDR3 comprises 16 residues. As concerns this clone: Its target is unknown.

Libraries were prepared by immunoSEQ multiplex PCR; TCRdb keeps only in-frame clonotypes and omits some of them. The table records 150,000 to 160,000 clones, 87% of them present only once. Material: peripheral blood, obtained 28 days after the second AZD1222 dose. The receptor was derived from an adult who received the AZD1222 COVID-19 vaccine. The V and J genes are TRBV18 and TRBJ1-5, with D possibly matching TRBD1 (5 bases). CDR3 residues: CASSPSGQKGNQPQHF. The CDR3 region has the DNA TGTGCCAGCTCGCCTTCGGGGCAAAAGGGCAATCAGCCCCAGCATTTT.